The T cell receptor (beta chain) under discussion was sequenced for a study of cytomegalovirus exposure and HLA in healthy donors. Study-level findings and limits: Specificity for CMV antigens was confirmed in vitro for three of the CMV-associated chains. A reported reduction in N-insertions relative to the 666-donor mean was seen in an Asian-associated ancestry cluster in a later analysis.

The PCR used 60 Vbeta and 13 Jbeta primers. TCRdb's table, derived via immunoSEQ multiplex PCR, lists solely in-frame clones and lacks some. The sample gives roughly 100,000 clones, 83% of which show up once; 2.5% to 3% is in the top ten. In germline, CDR1 is MNHNS, CDR2 SASEGT. The CDR3 length is 15 residues. Between the trimmed V and J ends, which lost 1 base and 5 bases, there was a span of 14 bases. Details on this clone: Its antigen is undetermined.

Sequenced input: PBMCs. This TCR derives from a man in his forties in good health and CMV-seronegative. The chain is built from TRBV6-1 and TRBJ1-1; D is unresolved. The CDR3 DNA reads TGTGCCAGCAGTGAAGAACCTCAAGAGTTTACTGAAGCTTTCTTT. Translation: CASSEEPQEFTEAFF.